These T cell receptor beta chains were read from a single sample in a study of CD8+ T cells in alopecia areata. The table came from immunoSEQ multiplex PCR; TCRdb's copy has only in-frame clones and leaves some out. The sample includes 100,000 to 150,000 clones, 45% to 60% of them seen just once. Source: CD4+ T cells sorted from blood, taken at week 0. These receptors all stem from a human donor with alopecia areata. CDR3s leave out the opening cysteine and the closing phenylalanine or tryptophan.

cdr3_length: 11
j_call: TRBJ1-6
v_call: TRBV2
cdr3_aa: ASLRQNNSPLH

cdr3_length: 16
j_call: TRBJ2-6
v_call: TRBV4-1
cdr3_aa: ASSVKNRGISGANVLT

cdr3_length: 12
j_call: TRBJ2-5
v_call: TRBV5-1
cdr3_aa: ASSLGLTQETQY

cdr3_length: 11
j_call: TRBJ1-6
v_call: TRBV2
cdr3_aa: ASTGSRGSPLH

cdr3_length: 10
j_call: TRBJ1-1
v_call: TRBV7-9
cdr3_aa: ASSPPSGVGF

cdr3_length: 16
j_call: TRBJ1-5
v_call: TRBV4-3
cdr3_aa: ASSQDYEGSGRNQPQH

cdr3_length: 13
j_call: TRBJ2-2
v_call: TRBV7-2
cdr3_aa: ASSLGRENTGELF

cdr3_length: 12
j_call: TRBJ2-7
v_call: TRBV4-2
cdr3_aa: ASSQGDNSYEQY

cdr3_length: 13
j_call: TRBJ1-6
v_call: TRBV5-4
cdr3_aa: ASSGPERYNSPLH

cdr3_length: 13
j_call: TRBJ2-7
v_call: TRBV28
cdr3_aa: ASRGLAGGPYEQY

cdr3_length: 11
j_call: TRBJ1-1
v_call: TRBV30
cdr3_aa: AWSQGLNTEAF

cdr3_length: 10
j_call: TRBJ1-2
v_call: TRBV5-1
cdr3_aa: ASSLEGDGYT

cdr3_length: 9
j_call: TRBJ2-3
v_call: TRBV6-5
cdr3_aa: ASSSPDTQY

cdr3_length: 13
j_call: TRBJ2-1
v_call: TRBV5-1
cdr3_aa: ASSFGDGPGYEQF

cdr3_length: 12
j_call: TRBJ1-1
v_call: TRBV7-9
cdr3_aa: ASSSKQGEGEAF

cdr3_length: 15
j_call: TRBJ2-3
v_call: TRBV5-6
cdr3_aa: ASSLLYGADSTDTQY

cdr3_length: 12
j_call: TRBJ2-2
v_call: TRBV29-1
cdr3_aa: SASSGLNTGELF

cdr3_length: 12
j_call: TRBJ1-1
v_call: TRBV6-5
cdr3_aa: ASSRDPKNTEAF

cdr3_length: 9
j_call: TRBJ1-1
v_call: TRBV7-2
cdr3_aa: ASSLFVEAF

cdr3_length: 13
j_call: TRBJ2-1
v_call: TRBV7-3
cdr3_aa: ASSLPGTSVNEQF

cdr3_length: 13
j_call: TRBJ2-1
v_call: TRBV7-2
cdr3_aa: ASSLGAGSYNEQF

cdr3_length: 9
j_call: TRBJ2-5
v_call: TRBV28
cdr3_aa: ASRGEETQY

cdr3_length: 13
j_call: TRBJ2-1
v_call: TRBV7-9
cdr3_aa: ASSSGQRGNNEQF

cdr3_length: 12
j_call: TRBJ2-7
v_call: TRBV6-5
cdr3_aa: ASSPPQSSYEQY

cdr3_length: 8
j_call: TRBJ1-1
v_call: TRBV7-9
cdr3_aa: ASSFGEAF

cdr3_length: 10
j_call: TRBJ2-7
v_call: TRBV5-6
cdr3_aa: ASSNTGYEQY

cdr3_length: 13
j_call: TRBJ1-1
v_call: TRBV11-2
cdr3_aa: ASSFAGKGHTEAF

cdr3_length: 15
j_call: TRBJ1-5
v_call: TRBV19
cdr3_aa: ASSIRAPHSPNQPQH